The 8 T cell receptor beta chains in this list originate from one sample, sequenced in a study of neurological immune-mediated disorders. The time point: technical triplicate 1. TCRdb recomputed calls from the 5' RACE reads with MiXCR, one row per CDR3 protein. The data contain some 38,000 distinct CDR3 sequences, around 10% of them singletons. Sequencing used PBMCs. All receptors come from a man aged 55 to 69 with HTLV-1-associated myelopathy (HAM/TSP).

This clonotype has at least ten counts. The chain couples TRBV3-1 to TRBJ2-5; 7 bases match TRBD1. J gave up 4 bases and V 4 bases, and 15 bases lay outside the gene matches. Germline-derived CDR1 and CDR2 are LGHDT and YNNKEL (reference sequence). CDR3 length: 17 residues. The DNA of the CDR3 is TGTGCCAGCAGCCGCCCAATGACAGGGCACATCGGAGAGACCCAGTACTTC. Its translation is CASSRPMTGHIGETQYF.

This clonotype was picked up many times. This chain links TRBV10-3 with TRBJ2-1; maybe TRBD2 (5 bases). The CDR3 spans 16 residues. In germline, CDR1 is ENHRY, CDR2 SYGVKD. Trimming shortened V by 0 bases and J by 7 bases, and 16 bases separated the two germline ends. DNA of the CDR3: TGTGCCATCAGTGAGTCTGTCAGTACTAGGCTTAATGAGCAGTTCTTC. It codes for CAISESVSTRLNEQFF.

The chain carries TRBV20-1 and TRBJ2-7, with 8 bases that match TRBD2. The CDR3 loop spans 15 amino acids. Germline CDR1 is DFQATT and CDR2 is SNEGSKA (reference sequence). Germline trimming cut 0 bases from V and 6 bases from J; bases unmatched to any gene: 10. The CDR3 nucleotides read TGCAGTGCTAGAGATACCGGGAGGGGTTCTGGCGAGCAGTACTTC. Protein sequence: CSARDTGRGSGEQYF.

Many counts were recorded for this clonotype. CDR3 DNA sequence: TGCAGTGCTAGAGGTCGATGGTTGGCGGGAGGCAGAGGCGAGCAGTACTTC. Translating it yields CSARGRWLAGGRGEQYF. V usage is TRBV20-1 and J usage is TRBJ2-7; TRBD2 matches 8 bases. This CDR3 comprises 17 residues. The J segment lost 6 bases and the V segment lost 1 base, leaving 17 bases of the junction unmatched. Per germline, CDR1 DFQATT and CDR2 SNEGSKA (reference sequence).

The chain has TRBV7-2 and TRBJ2-3, with a weak D call TRBD2 (5 bases). The germline CDR1 and CDR2 sequences are SGHTA and FQGNSA. V was trimmed by 9 bases and J by 6 bases, leaving 22 bases between them. This CDR3 comprises 15 residues. The CDR3 region is CASSQPTIGIDTQYF. The CDR3 DNA reads as TGTGCCAGTAGCCAGCCGACTATCGGGATCGATACGCAGTATTTT.

This clonotype was seen at least ten times. This chain joins TRBV20-1 and TRBJ2-1, with D unclear. CDR1 DFQATT and CDR2 SNEGSKA come from the germline V gene (reference sequence). V lost 4 bases to trimming and J lost 8 bases, with 24 bases between them. CDR3 size: 16 residues. The CDR3 is CSAKSLYKYYSDEQFF. DNA of the CDR3: TGCAGTGCTAAAAGCCTTTACAAATATTACTCGGATGAGCAGTTCTTC.

This clonotype was counted ten times or more. The genes are TRBV20-1 and TRBJ2-5; TRBD2 matches 9 bases. V was pared by 2 bases and J by 5 bases, with 9 bases of the junction left unmatched. CDR3 length: 15 amino acids. Looked up from germline, CDR1 is DFQATT and CDR2 is SNEGSKA (reference sequence). CDR3 sequence (DNA): TGCAGTGCTAGAATCCCTAGCGGGACCCGGGAGACCCAGTACTTC. Translated: CSARIPSGTRETQYF.

This clonotype was observed many times. The rearrangement joins TRBV12-3 or TRBV12-4 to TRBJ2-1; TRBD1 agrees at 9 bases. J gave up 0 bases and V 7 bases, and 19 bases lay outside the gene matches. The length of the CDR3 is 20 residues. As DNA, the CDR3 is TGTGCCAGCACAAAATTACGGGGCCCTCGGGACAGGGTCTCCTACAATGAGCAGTTCTTC. It encodes CASTKLRGPRDRVSYNEQFF.